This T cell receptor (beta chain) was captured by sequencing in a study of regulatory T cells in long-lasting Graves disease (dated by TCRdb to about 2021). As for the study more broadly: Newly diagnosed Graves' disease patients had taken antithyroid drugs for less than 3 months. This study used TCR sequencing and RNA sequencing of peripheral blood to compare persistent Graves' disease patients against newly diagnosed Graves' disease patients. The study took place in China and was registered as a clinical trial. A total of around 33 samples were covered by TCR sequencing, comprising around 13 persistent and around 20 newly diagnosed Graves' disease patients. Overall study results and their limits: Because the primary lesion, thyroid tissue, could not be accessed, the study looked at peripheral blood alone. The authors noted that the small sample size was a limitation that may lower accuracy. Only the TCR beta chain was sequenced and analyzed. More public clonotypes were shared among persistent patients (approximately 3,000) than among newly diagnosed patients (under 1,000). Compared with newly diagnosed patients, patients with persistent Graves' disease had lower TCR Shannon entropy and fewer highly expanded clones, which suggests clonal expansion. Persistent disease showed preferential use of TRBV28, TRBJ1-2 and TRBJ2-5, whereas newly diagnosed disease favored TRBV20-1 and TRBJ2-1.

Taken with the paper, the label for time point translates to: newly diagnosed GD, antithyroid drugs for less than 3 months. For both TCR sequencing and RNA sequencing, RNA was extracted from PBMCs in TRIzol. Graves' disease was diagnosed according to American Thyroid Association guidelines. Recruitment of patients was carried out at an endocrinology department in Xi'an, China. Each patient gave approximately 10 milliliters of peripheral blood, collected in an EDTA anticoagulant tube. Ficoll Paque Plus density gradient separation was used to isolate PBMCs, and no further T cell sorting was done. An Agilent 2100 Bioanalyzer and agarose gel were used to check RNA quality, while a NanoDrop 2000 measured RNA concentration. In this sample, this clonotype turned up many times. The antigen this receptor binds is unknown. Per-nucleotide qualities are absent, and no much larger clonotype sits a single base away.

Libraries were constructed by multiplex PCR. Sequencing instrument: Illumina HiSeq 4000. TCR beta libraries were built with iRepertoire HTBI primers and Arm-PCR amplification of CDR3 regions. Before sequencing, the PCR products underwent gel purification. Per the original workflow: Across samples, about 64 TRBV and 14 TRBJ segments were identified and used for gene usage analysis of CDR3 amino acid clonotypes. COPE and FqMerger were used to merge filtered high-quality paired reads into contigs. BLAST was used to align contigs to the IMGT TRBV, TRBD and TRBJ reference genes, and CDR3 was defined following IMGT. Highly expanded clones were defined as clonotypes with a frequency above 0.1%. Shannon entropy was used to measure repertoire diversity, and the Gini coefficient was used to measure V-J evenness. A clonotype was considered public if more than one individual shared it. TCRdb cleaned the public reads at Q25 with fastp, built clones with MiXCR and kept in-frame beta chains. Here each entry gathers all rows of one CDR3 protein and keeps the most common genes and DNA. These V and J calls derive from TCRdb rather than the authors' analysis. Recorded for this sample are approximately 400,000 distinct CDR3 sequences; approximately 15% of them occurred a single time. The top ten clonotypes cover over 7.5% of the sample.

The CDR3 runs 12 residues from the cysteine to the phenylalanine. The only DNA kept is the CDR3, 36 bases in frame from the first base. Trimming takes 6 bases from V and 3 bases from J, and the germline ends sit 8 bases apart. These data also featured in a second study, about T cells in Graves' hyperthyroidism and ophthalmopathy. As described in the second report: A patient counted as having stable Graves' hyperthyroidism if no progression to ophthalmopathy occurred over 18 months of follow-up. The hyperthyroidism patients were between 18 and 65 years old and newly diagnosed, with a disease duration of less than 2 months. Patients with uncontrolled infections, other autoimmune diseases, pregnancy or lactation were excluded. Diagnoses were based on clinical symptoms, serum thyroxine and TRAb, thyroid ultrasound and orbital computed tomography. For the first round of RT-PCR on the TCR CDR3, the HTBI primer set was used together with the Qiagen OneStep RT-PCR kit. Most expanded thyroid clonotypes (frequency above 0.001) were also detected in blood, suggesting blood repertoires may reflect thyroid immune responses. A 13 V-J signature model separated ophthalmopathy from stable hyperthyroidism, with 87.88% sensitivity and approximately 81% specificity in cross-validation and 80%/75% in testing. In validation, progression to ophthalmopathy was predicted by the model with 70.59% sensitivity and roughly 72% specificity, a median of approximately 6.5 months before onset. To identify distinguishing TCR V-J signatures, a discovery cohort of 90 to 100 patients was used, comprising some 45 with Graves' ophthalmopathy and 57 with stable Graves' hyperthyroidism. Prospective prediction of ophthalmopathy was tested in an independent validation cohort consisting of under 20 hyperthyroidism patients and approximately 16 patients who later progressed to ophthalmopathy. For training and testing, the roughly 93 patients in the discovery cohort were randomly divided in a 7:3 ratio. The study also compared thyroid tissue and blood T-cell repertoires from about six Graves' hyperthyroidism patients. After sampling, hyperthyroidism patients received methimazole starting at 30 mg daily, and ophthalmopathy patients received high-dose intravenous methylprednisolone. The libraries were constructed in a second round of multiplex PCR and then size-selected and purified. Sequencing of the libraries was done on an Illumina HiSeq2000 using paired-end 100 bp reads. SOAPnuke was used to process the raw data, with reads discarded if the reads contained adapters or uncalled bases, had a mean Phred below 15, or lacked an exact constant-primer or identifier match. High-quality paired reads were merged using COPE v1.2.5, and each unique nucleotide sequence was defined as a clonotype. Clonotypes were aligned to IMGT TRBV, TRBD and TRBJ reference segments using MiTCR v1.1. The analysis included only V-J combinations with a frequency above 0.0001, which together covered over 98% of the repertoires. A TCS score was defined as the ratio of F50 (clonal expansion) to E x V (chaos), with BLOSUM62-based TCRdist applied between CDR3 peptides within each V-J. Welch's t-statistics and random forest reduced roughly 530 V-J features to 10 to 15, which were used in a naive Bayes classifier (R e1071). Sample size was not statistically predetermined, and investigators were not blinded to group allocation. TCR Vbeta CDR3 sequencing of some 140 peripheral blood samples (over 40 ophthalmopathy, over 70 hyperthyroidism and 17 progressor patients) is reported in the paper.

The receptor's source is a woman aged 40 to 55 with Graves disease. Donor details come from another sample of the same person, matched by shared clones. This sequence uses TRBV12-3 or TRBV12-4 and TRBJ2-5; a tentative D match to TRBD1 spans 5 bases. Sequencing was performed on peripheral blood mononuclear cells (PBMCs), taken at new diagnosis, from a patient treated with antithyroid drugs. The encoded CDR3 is CASRGPEETQYF. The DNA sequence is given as TGTGCCAGCAGGGGGCCGGAAGAGACCCAGTACTTC.